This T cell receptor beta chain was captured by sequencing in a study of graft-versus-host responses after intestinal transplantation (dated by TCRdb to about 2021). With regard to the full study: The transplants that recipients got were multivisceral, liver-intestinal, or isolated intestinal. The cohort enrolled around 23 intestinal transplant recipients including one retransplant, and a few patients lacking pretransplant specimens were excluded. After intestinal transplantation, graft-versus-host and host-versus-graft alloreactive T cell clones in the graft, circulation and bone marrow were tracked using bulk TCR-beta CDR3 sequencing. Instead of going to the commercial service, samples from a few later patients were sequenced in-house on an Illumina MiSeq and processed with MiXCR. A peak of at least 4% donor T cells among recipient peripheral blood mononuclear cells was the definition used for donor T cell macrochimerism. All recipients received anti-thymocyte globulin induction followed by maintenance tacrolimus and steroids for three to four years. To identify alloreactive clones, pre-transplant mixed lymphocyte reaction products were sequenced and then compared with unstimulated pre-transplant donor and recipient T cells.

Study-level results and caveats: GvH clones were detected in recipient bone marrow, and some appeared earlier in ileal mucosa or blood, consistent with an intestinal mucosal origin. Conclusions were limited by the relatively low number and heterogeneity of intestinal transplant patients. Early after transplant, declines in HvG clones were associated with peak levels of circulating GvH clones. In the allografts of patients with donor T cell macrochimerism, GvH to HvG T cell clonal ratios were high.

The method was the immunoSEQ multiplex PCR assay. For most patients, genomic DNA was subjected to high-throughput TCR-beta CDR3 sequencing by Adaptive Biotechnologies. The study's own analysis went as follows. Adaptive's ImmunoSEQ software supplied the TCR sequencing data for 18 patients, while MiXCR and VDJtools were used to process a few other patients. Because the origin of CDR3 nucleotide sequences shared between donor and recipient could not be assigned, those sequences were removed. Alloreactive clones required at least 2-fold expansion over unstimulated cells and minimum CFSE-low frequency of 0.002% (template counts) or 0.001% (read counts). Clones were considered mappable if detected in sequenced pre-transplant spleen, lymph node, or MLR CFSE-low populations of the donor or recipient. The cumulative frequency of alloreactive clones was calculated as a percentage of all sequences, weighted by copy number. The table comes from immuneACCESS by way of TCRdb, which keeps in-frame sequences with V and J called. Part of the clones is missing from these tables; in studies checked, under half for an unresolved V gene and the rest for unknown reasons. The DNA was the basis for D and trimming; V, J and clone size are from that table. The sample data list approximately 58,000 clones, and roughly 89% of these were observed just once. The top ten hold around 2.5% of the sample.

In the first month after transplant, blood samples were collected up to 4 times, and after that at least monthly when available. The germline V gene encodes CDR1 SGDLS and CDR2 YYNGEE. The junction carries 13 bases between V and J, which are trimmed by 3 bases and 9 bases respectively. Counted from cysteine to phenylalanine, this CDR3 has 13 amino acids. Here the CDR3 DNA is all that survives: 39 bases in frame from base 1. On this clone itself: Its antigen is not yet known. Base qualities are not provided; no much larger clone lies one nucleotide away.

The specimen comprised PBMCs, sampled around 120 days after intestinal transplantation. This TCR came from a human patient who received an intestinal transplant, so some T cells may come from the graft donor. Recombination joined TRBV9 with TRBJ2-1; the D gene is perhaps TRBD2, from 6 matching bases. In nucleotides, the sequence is TGTGCCAGCAGCGCGACTAGACCGGGTGAGCAGTTCTTC. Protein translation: CASSATRPGEQFF.